The 9 T cell receptor beta chains in this list originate from one sample, sequenced in a study of blood T cells in healthy people across ages. With a J-beta primer mix and a sample-barcoded 5' primer, a second PCR ran roughly 6 to 12 cycles. TCRdb re-analysed the 5' RACE reads in MiXCR, keeping a single row per CDR3 protein. The table lists about 670,000 distinct CDR3 sequences, about 50% of them singletons. The material sequenced was blood. These receptors all come from a woman of 80 years or more in good health.

Ten or more counts support this clonotype. V and J are TRBV20-1 and TRBJ2-6; D tentatively reads TRBD1 or TRBD2 (5 bases each). The germline V gene has CDR1 DFQATT and CDR2 SNEGSKA (reference sequence). Trimming removed 5 bases at V and 0 bases at J, with 11 bases between. There are 15 residues in the CDR3. CDR3 sequence (DNA): TGCAGTGCTGTCTCAGGGAGCTCTGGGGCCAACGTCCTGACTTTC. It codes for CSAVSGSSGANVLTF.

The chain uses TRBV29-1 and TRBJ2-7; D may be TRBD1 (6 bases). Trimming shortened V by 0 bases and J by 0 bases, and 9 bases separated the two germline ends. The CDR3 totals 14 residues. Per germline, CDR1 SQVTM and CDR2 ANQGSEA. CDR3 amino acids: CSVEDQGGSYEQYF. The CDR3 bases are TGCAGCGTTGAAGATCAAGGGGGCTCCTACGAGCAGTACTTC.

With respect to this clonotype: One junction end does not reproduce the germline sequence, and a read error may be involved. The chain carries TRBV28 and TRBJ2-1; 10 nucleotides agree with TRBD2. Germline values: CDR1 MDHEN, CDR2 SYDVKM. The CDR3 has 16 residues. The CDR3 coding sequence is TGTGCCAACAGATCACCCCTAGCGGGAGCGTCCAATGAGCGGTTCTTC. The encoded protein is CANRSPLAGASNERFF. The entire variable domain, with the rest obtained from reference TRBV28 and TRBJ2-1, is as follows: DVKVTQSSRYLVKRTGEKVFLECVQDMDHENMFWYRQDPGLGLRLIYFSYDVKMKEKGDIPEGYSVSREKKERFSLILESASTNQTSMYLCANRSPLAGASNERFFGPGTRLTVL.

Here the CDR3 DNA reads TGTGCCAGCTTCAGGGATTCTGGCTACACCTTC. Protein sequence: CASFRDSGYTF. The V and J genes are TRBV2 and TRBJ1-2, with D possibly matching TRBD1 (5 bases). The ends were cut back, 8 bases at V and 7 bases at J, with 11 bases in the middle. The CDR3 is 11 residues long. CDR1 is SNHLY and CDR2 is FYNNEI in the germline V gene.

CDR3 loop: CSVVRGVGDEQFF. CDR3 in DNA: TGCAGCGTTGTAAGGGGGGTGGGGGATGAGCAGTTCTTC. The chain links TRBV29-1 to TRBJ2-1, with D perhaps given as TRBD1 or TRBD2 (6 bases each). CDR1 is SQVTM and CDR2 is ANQGSEA in the germline V gene. V was pared by 4 bases and J by 8 bases, with 15 bases between. This CDR3 region has 13 residues.

The count of this clonotype is one. The V call is TRBV20-1, the J call TRBJ2-7, with D possibly being TRBD2 (5 bases). The CDR3 extends over 13 amino acids. The V and J ends lost 3 bases and 4 bases respectively, with 13 bases between them. The germline gives CDR1 DFQATT, CDR2 SNEGSKA (reference sequence). In DNA form, the CDR3 reads TGCAGTGCTAGTCCCCCCGGGGAATACGAGCAGTACTTC. Its protein product is CSASPPGEYEQYF.

V and J are TRBV7-8 and TRBJ2-4; TRBD1 aligns across 8 bases. The V segment lost 5 bases and the J segment 0 bases; nucleotides outside the gene matches: 12. CDR3 length equals 18 residues. The germline CDR1 and CDR2 sequences are SGHVS and FQNEAQ. CDR3 sequence: CASSRDRFTTIAKNIQYF. CDR3 in DNA: TGTGCCAGCAGCCGGGACAGGTTTACGACGATAGCCAAAAACATTCAGTACTTC.

This clonotype was seen a few times. J is TRBJ1-2 and V is TRBV29-1, with unresolved D. V was clipped by 4 bases and J by 2 bases, with 5 bases between them. In germline, CDR1 is SQVTM, CDR2 ANQGSEA. There are 11 residues in the CDR3. The CDR3, as DNA: TGCAGCGTTGCTGGGAACTATGGCTACACCTTC. This translates into CSVAGNYGYTF. Variable domain in full (rest from reference TRBV29-1 and TRBJ1-2): SAVISQKPSRDICQRGTSLTIQCQVDSQVTMMFWYRQQPGQSLTLIATANQGSEATYESGFVIDKFPISRPNLTFSTLTVSNMSPEDSSIYLCSVAGNYGYTFGSGTRLTVV.

This clonotype was counted ten times or more. This chain uses TRBV29-1 with TRBJ2-1; TRBD2 aligns across 8 bases. The CDR3 runs to 15 residues. Germline CDR1 and CDR2: SQVTM and ANQGSEA. Trimming at V came to 0 bases and at J to 6 bases, leaving 7 bases not matched to a gene. This CDR3 reads CSVEDRREGRNEQFF. CDR3 bases: TGCAGCGTTGAAGATCGTCGGGAGGGCCGCAATGAGCAGTTCTTC.